These T cell receptor beta chains were read from a single sample in a study of T cell responses to AZD1222 COVID-19 vaccine. Only in-frame clones appear in the TCRdb table, and some are missing; sequencing was by immunoSEQ multiplex PCR. This table has some 140,000 clones, about 87% appearing once. The material sequenced was peripheral blood, taken on day 0 of AZD1222 vaccination. The receptors here all came from an adult in good health. Each CDR3 is given with its conserved first and last residue. A D gene is named only where the DNA matches it firmly. The listing skips clone size in some rows; elsewhere it reads once, few, many or a size class.

J: TRBJ2-1; size: -; D: -; V: TRBV7-9; CDR3: CASSPTLGSLYNEQFF; DNA: TGTGCCAGCAGCCCTACATTAGGGTCCCTCTACAATGAGCAGTTCTTC
J: TRBJ1-1; size: -; D: -; V: TRBV2; CDR3: CASSGQMNTEAFF; DNA: TGTGCCAGCAGTGGGCAGATGAACACTGAAGCTTTCTTT
J: TRBJ2-3; size: -; D: -; V: TRBV18; CDR3: CASSPQGGGTDTQYF; DNA: TGTGCCAGCTCACCACAGGGGGGTGGCACAGATACGCAGTATTTT
J: TRBJ1-1; size: -; D: -; V: TRBV3-1/TRBV3-2; CDR3: CASSQEGLSEAFF; DNA: TGTGCCAGCAGCCAAGAAGGGTTGTCTGAAGCTTTCTTT
J: TRBJ2-2; size: once; D: TRBD1; V: TRBV5-1; CDR3: CASRLGQGNTGELFF; DNA: TGCGCCAGCAGACTGGGACAGGGGAACACCGGGGAGCTGTTTTTT
J: TRBJ2-7; size: -; D: TRBD1; V: TRBV10-3; CDR3: CAISGDRGPYEQYF; DNA: TGTGCCATCAGTGGGGACAGGGGCCCCTACGAGCAGTACTTC
J: TRBJ2-5; size: -; D: -; V: TRBV4-3; CDR3: CASSQGVSEAQYF; DNA: TGCGCCAGCAGCCAAGGGGTTTCTGAAGCGCAGTACTTC
J: TRBJ1-4; size: once; D: -; V: TRBV18; CDR3: CAARGANEKLFF; DNA: TGTGCCGCACGGGGGGCCAACGAAAAACTGTTTTTT
J: TRBJ2-5; size: -; D: -; V: TRBV7-2; CDR3: CASSLGGGGQETQYF; DNA: TGTGCCAGCAGCTTGGGAGGGGGCGGTCAAGAGACCCAGTACTTC
J: TRBJ1-2; size: few; D: -; V: TRBV6-5; CDR3: CASRPLNYGYTF; DNA: TGTGCCAGCAGGCCACTTAACTATGGCTACACCTTC
J: TRBJ1-5; size: -; D: TRBD1; V: TRBV7-2; CDR3: CASSLVGTASNQPQHF; DNA: TGTGCCAGCAGCTTAGTTGGGACAGCAAGCAATCAGCCCCAGCATTTT
J: TRBJ1-4; size: -; D: -; V: TRBV7-2; CDR3: CASSLDGGISNEKLFF; DNA: TGTGCCAGCAGCTTAGACGGGGGGATTAGTAATGAAAAACTGTTTTTT
J: TRBJ1-1; size: -; D: -; V: TRBV4-1; CDR3: CASSPDSKNTEAFF; DNA: TGCGCCAGCAGCCCGGACAGCAAGAACACTGAAGCTTTCTTT
J: TRBJ2-7; size: -; D: TRBD2; V: TRBV6-2/TRBV6-3; CDR3: CASSYPAGADYEQYF; DNA: TGTGCCAGCAGTTACCCAGCGGGGGCCGACTACGAGCAGTACTTC
J: TRBJ1-4; size: -; D: -; V: TRBV4-1; CDR3: CASSQVGGREKLFF; DNA: TGCGCCAGCAGCCAAGTTGGGGGACGTGAAAAACTGTTTTTT
J: TRBJ1-1; size: -; D: -; V: TRBV6-5; CDR3: CASSYSGTVRTEAFF; DNA: TGTGCCAGCAGTTACTCAGGGACGGTGAGGACTGAAGCTTTCTTT
J: TRBJ1-1; size: -; D: -; V: TRBV19; CDR3: CASIQGAEDTEAFF; DNA: TGTGCCAGTATTCAAGGGGCGGAGGACACTGAAGCTTTCTTT
J: TRBJ2-1; size: once; D: TRBD1; V: TRBV24-1; CDR3: CATSDPSRGLSNEQFF; DNA: TGTGCCACCAGTGATCCCTCCAGGGGGTTGAGCAATGAGCAGTTCTTC
J: TRBJ1-5; size: -; D: TRBD1; V: TRBV6-6; CDR3: CASTQGQGNSNQPQHF; DNA: TGTGCCAGCACCCAAGGACAGGGGAATAGCAATCAGCCCCAGCATTTT
J: TRBJ2-2; size: -; D: TRBD2; V: TRBV5-5; CDR3: CASSLSGVRTGELFF; DNA: TGTGCCAGCAGCTTAAGCGGGGTTAGGACCGGGGAGCTGTTTTTT
J: TRBJ2-7; size: -; D: -; V: TRBV4-1; CDR3: CASSQEGFEQYF; DNA: TGCGCCAGCAGCCAAGAAGGTTTCGAGCAGTACTTC
J: TRBJ2-2; size: -; D: TRBD1; V: TRBV5-1; CDR3: CASSLPTGVWNTGELFF; DNA: TGCGCCAGCAGCTTGCCCACAGGGGTCTGGAACACCGGGGAGCTGTTTTTT
J: TRBJ1-1; size: few; D: -; V: TRBV2; CDR3: CAGGEPDTEAFF; DNA: TGTGCCGGGGGAGAACCGGACACTGAAGCTTTCTTT
J: TRBJ1-5; size: -; D: -; V: TRBV3-1/TRBV3-2; CDR3: CASSPRLVQPQHF; DNA: TGTGCCAGCAGCCCCAGGCTGGTTCAGCCCCAGCATTTT
J: TRBJ2-7; size: -; D: -; V: TRBV6-5; CDR3: CASSYSQNYEQYF; DNA: TGTGCCAGCAGTTACTCCCAAAACTACGAGCAGTACTTC
J: TRBJ2-2; size: few; D: -; V: TRBV5-1; CDR3: CASSLGRNTGELFF; DNA: TGCGCCAGCAGCTTAGGGAGGAACACCGGGGAGCTGTTTTTT
J: TRBJ1-6; size: few; D: -; V: TRBV28; CDR3: CATLTGVRRSPLHF; DNA: TGTGCCACCCTGACTGGGGTTAGAAGGTCACCCCTCCACTTT
J: TRBJ1-4; size: -; D: -; V: TRBV5-4; CDR3: CASSLLGAGENEKLFF; DNA: TGTGCCAGCAGCCTCCTAGGAGCAGGGGAAAATGAAAAACTGTTTTTT
J: TRBJ1-1; size: -; D: -; V: TRBV7-9; CDR3: CASSDGGAEAFF; DNA: TGTGCCAGCAGCGACGGGGGCGCTGAAGCTTTCTTT
J: TRBJ1-2; size: -; D: -; V: TRBV4-1; CDR3: CASSQADRVYGYTF; DNA: TGCGCCAGCAGCCAAGCAGACCGAGTCTATGGCTACACCTTC
J: TRBJ1-4; size: -; D: -; V: TRBV7-2; CDR3: CASSLEFEKLFF; DNA: TGTGCCAGCAGCTTAGAGTTTGAAAAACTGTTTTTT
J: TRBJ1-5; size: -; D: -; V: TRBV27; CDR3: CASSFQSNQPQHF; DNA: TGTGCCAGCAGTTTTCAAAGCAATCAGCCCCAGCATTTT
J: TRBJ2-3; size: once; D: -; V: TRBV6-5; CDR3: CASSPTQDTQYF; DNA: TGTGCCAGCAGCCCGACGCAAGATACGCAGTATTTT
J: TRBJ2-5; size: -; D: -; V: TRBV9; CDR3: CASSHPGGGQETQYF; DNA: TGTGCCAGCAGCCACCCTGGTGGGGGCCAAGAGACCCAGTACTTC
J: TRBJ2-2; size: -; D: TRBD2; V: TRBV7-2; CDR3: CASSLKRGNTGELFF; DNA: TGTGCCAGCAGCTTAAAGCGGGGAAACACCGGGGAGCTGTTTTTT
J: TRBJ2-6; size: -; D: -; V: TRBV5-1; CDR3: CASSLEDSGANVLTF; DNA: TGCGCCAGCAGCTTGGAGGACTCTGGGGCCAACGTCCTGACTTTC
J: TRBJ2-2; size: -; D: -; V: TRBV6-2/TRBV6-3; CDR3: CASSATPTGELFF; DNA: TGTGCCAGCAGCGCAACTCCCACCGGGGAGCTGTTTTTT
J: TRBJ2-4; size: -; D: -; V: TRBV28; CDR3: CASRERDRDIQYF; DNA: TGTGCCAGCAGGGAGAGGGATCGGGACATTCAGTACTTC
J: TRBJ1-4; size: -; D: -; V: TRBV10-3; CDR3: CAISESGAREKLFF; DNA: TGTGCCATCAGTGAGTCTGGGGCTAGGGAAAAACTGTTTTTT
J: TRBJ2-1; size: -; D: TRBD1; V: TRBV5-5; CDR3: CASSLGGTGALNEQFF; DNA: TGTGCCAGCAGCTTGGGAGGGACAGGGGCCCTCAATGAGCAGTTCTTC
J: TRBJ1-3; size: -; D: -; V: TRBV7-9; CDR3: CASGYDGRSGNTIYF; DNA: TGTGCCAGCGGCTACGATGGGCGCTCTGGAAACACCATATATTTT
J: TRBJ1-6; size: -; D: TRBD1; V: TRBV3-1/TRBV3-2; CDR3: CASSQRRDSHIRGNSPLHF; DNA: TGTGCCAGCAGCCAACGCCGGGACAGCCACATTCGTGGTAATTCACCCCTCCACTTT
J: TRBJ2-1; size: -; D: TRBD1; V: TRBV25-1; CDR3: CASSEPRTGEGYNEQFF; DNA: TGTGCCAGCAGTGAGCCCCGGACAGGGGAGGGGTACAATGAGCAGTTCTTC
J: TRBJ2-3; size: -; D: TRBD2; V: TRBV10-3; CDR3: CAISEGIAGATDTQYF; DNA: TGTGCCATCAGTGAGGGTATAGCGGGCGCCACAGATACGCAGTATTTT
J: TRBJ2-7; size: -; D: -; V: TRBV23-1; CDR3: CASSQSSPFEQYF; DNA: TGCGCCAGCAGTCAATCATCACCCTTTGAGCAGTACTTC
J: TRBJ1-3; size: -; D: -; V: TRBV7-8; CDR3: CASSLAWQSPSGNTIYF; DNA: TGTGCCAGCAGCTTAGCTTGGCAGTCTCCCTCCGGAAACACCATATATTTT
J: TRBJ2-2; size: -; D: -; V: TRBV19; CDR3: CASSSRQFNTGELFF; DNA: TGTGCCAGTAGTTCCCGGCAGTTCAACACCGGGGAGCTGTTTTTT
J: TRBJ2-7; size: -; D: TRBD2; V: TRBV7-8; CDR3: CASSTGTSGVREQYF; DNA: TGTGCCAGCAGCACCGGGACTAGCGGGGTTCGGGAGCAGTACTTC
J: TRBJ1-6; size: -; D: TRBD1; V: TRBV4-1; CDR3: CASSRQIRGDSPLHF; DNA: TGCGCCAGCAGCCGCCAAATCAGGGGGGACTCACCCCTCCACTTT
J: TRBJ1-6; size: -; D: -; V: TRBV3-1/TRBV3-2; CDR3: CASSASGKGNSPLHF; DNA: TGTGCCAGCAGCGCCTCAGGGAAAGGTAATTCACCCCTCCACTTT
J: TRBJ1-1; size: -; D: -; V: TRBV5-5; CDR3: CASSPETGLNTEAFF; DNA: TGTGCCAGCAGCCCCGAAACAGGGTTGAACACTGAAGCTTTCTTT
J: TRBJ2-2; size: -; D: -; V: TRBV7-9; CDR3: CASSGNQNTGELFF; DNA: TGTGCCAGCTCCGGCAACCAGAACACCGGGGAGCTGTTTTTT